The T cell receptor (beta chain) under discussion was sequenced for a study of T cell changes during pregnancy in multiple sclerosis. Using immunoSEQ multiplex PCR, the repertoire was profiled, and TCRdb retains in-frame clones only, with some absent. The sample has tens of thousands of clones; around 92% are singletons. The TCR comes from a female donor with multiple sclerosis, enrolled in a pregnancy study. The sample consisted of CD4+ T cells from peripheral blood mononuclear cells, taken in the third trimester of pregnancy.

CDR3 DNA: TGTGCCAGCAGCCCCCGTTATTGGCCCTACGAGCAGTACTTC. Translating gives CASSPRYWPYEQYF. V and J are TRBV5-8 and TRBJ2-7; no firm D call. Deletions cut 4 bases from V and 2 bases from J, with 13 bases between. Per the germline V gene, CDR1 is SGHTS and CDR2 is YDEGEE. CDR3 length: 14 residues.